This T cell receptor beta chain was captured by sequencing in a study of CXCR3-negative and CXCR3-positive naive CD8 T cells. Turning to the study itself: There were about 140 million TRB reads altogether, and each library had about 1.5 +/- 0.3 million of them. Study-wide results and limits: It was found that naive subsets had comparable surface CD5, and TCR strength was inferred from TRB CDR3 properties.

All TRB cDNA libraries came from 5' RACE performed with UMI labels. Following a re-call of the 5' RACE reads, TCRdb has one entry per CDR3 protein and lacks DNA. In all, the sample yields about 23,000 distinct CDR3 sequences. As to this clonotype: The antigen is unknown.

The CDR3 loop spans 13 amino acids. This receptor was identified in a human donor in good health. Some clones in this sample may be carry-over from other donors' samples. The V gene is TRBV21-1, the J gene TRBJ2-5; TCRdb proposes TRBD2, but this gene call is untestable without DNA. TRBV21-1 is annotated as a pseudogene. Source material: memory CD8+ T cells from blood. CDR3: CASGLAGEKTQYF.